The 5 T cell receptor beta chains below all came from one sample that was sequenced in a study of blood T cell repertoires in COVID-19. Some clones are missing from TCRdb's copy, which holds only in-frame ones; the method was immunoSEQ multiplex PCR. The sample contains 190,000 or so clones, around 85% of which appear only once. Sequencing was carried out using peripheral blood. The origin of the receptors is a woman aged 80 or older with acute or convalescent COVID-19.

The chain recombines TRBV6-6 with TRBJ2-3, with D perhaps TRBD1 (6 bases). The CDR3 extends over 14 amino acids. Germline assignment: CDR1 MNHNY and CDR2 SVGAGI (reference sequence). V was clipped by 6 bases and J by 7 bases, with 17 bases between them. The CDR3 DNA reads TGTGCCAGCAGGAGCAGCCGGGACACGAATACGCAGTATTTT. It codes for CASRSSRDTNTQYF.

The chain joins TRBV29-1 to TRBJ2-1, with D possibly TRBD2 on 5 matching bases. Germline lookup yields CDR1 SQVTM and CDR2 ANQGSEA. This CDR3 is 15 amino acids long. Trimming removed 4 bases at V and 8 bases at J, with 21 bases between. CDR3 amino acids: CSVVNPSGRFDEQFF. Written as DNA, the CDR3 is TGCAGCGTTGTAAACCCTTCGGGGAGATTCGATGAGCAGTTCTTC.

The chain has TRBV6-5 and TRBJ1-5; the match to TRBD1 covers 9 bases. Looked up from germline, CDR1 is MNHEY and CDR2 is SVGAGI. The CDR3 is 14 residues long. The V gene end was trimmed by 5 bases and the J gene end by 9 bases; junction bases not matched to a gene: 8. CDR3 sequence reads: CASSRGQGRRPQHF. The CDR3 DNA is TGTGCCAGCAGTAGGGGACAGGGAAGACGGCCCCAGCATTTT.

The chain links TRBV3-1 (or the pseudogene TRBV3-2) to TRBJ1-2; 7 nucleotides agree with TRBD1. CDR1 and CDR2 from the germline V gene are LGHDT and YNNKEL (reference sequence). Trimming took 2 bases from V and 2 from J; bases not matched to a gene: 5. The CDR3 covers 15 residues. This CDR3 reads CASSQRGLRNYGYTF. CDR3 nucleotides: TGTGCCAGCAGCCAAAGGGGGCTGAGAAACTATGGCTACACCTTC.

The V and J genes are TRBV27 and TRBJ1-1, with D perhaps matching TRBD1 (6 bases). Germline V gives CDR1 MNHEY, CDR2 SMNVEV (reference sequence). V gave up 4 bases and J gave up 4 bases, with 10 bases separating them. The CDR3 has 13 residues. The CDR3 sequence is CASSSRGATEAFF. The DNA for the CDR3 is TGTGCCAGCAGTTCCCGGGGGGCCACTGAAGCTTTCTTT.